One sample yielded the 12 T cell receptor beta chains listed below, sequenced in a study of technical replicates of blood from a few donors. The repertoire was sequenced with immunoSEQ multiplex PCR; TCRdb's copy has only in-frame clones and lacks some. Altogether about 90,000 clones are present, around 94% being singletons, with the ten largest covering approximately 0.25%. What was sequenced was T cells isolated from PBMCs. These receptors came from a human donor in good health.

V usage is TRBV5-1 and J usage is TRBJ1-2, with TRBD1 matching over 10 bases. The CDR3 extends over 14 amino acids. Unmatched junction bases numbered 2, after V lost 4 bases and J lost 2 bases. CDR1 is SGHRS and CDR2 is YFSETQ in the germline V gene. The CDR3 coding sequence is TGCGCCAGCAGCGGGGGACAGGGGAACTATGGCTACACCTTC. As protein: CASSGGQGNYGYTF.

V and J are TRBV19 and TRBJ2-7; 7 bases are shared with TRBD1. Looked up from germline, CDR1 is LNHDA and CDR2 is SQIVND (reference sequence). There are 14 residues in the CDR3. The V and J ends lost 1 base and 4 bases, in that order; junction bases with no gene match: 4. The CDR3 nucleotides read TGTGCCAGTAGTATAGCCAGGGGGAAATACGAGCAGTACTTC. It translates to CASSIARGKYEQYF. Complete variable domain (other parts from reference TRBV19 and TRBJ2-7): DGGITQSPKYLFRKEGQNVTLSCEQNLNHDAMYWYRQDPGQGLRLIYYSQIVNDFQKGDIAEGYSVSREKKESFPLTVTSAQKNPTAFYLCASSIARGKYEQYFGPGTRLTVT.

The chain is built from TRBV5-1 and TRBJ2-1, with TRBD2 matching 7 bases. CDR1 and CDR2 from the germline V gene are SGHRS and YFSETQ. CDR3 length: 16 amino acids. The V and J ends lost 7 bases and 4 bases, in that order; junction bases with no gene match: 14. CDR3 sequence: CASGLERGSMYNEQFF. CDR3 nucleotides: TGCGCCAGCGGACTTGAGCGGGGTTCGATGTACAATGAGCAGTTCTTC. Full variable domain (outside the CDR3, taken from reference TRBV5-1 and TRBJ2-1): KAGVTQTPRYLIKTRGQQVTLSCSPISGHRSVSWYQQTPGQGLQFLFEYFSETQRNKGNFPGRFSGRQFSNSRSEMNVSTLELGDSALYLCASGLERGSMYNEQFFGPGTRLTVL.

The chain recombines TRBV5-4 with TRBJ1-4; 8 bases align to TRBD1. From germline, CDR1 is SGHNT and CDR2 YYREEE (reference sequence). The V segment lost 4 bases and the J segment 2 bases; nucleotides outside the gene matches: 10. The CDR3 has 17 residues. As DNA, the CDR3 is TGTGCCAGCAGCAATCGTCAGGGGGCCCCCACTAATGAAAAACTGTTTTTT. Amino acid sequence: CASSNRQGAPTNEKLFF.

The J gene is TRBJ2-5, the V gene TRBV6-6; a weak D match, TRBD2 (6 bases). The CDR3 contains 13 residues. The V and J ends lost 4 bases and 3 bases respectively, with 9 bases between them. Germline V gene data show CDR1 as MNHNY and CDR2 as SVGAGI (reference sequence). The CDR3 loop reads CASSLRGEETQYF. CDR3 in DNA: TGTGCCAGCAGTTTGCGGGGTGAAGAGACCCAGTACTTC.

This rearrangement joins TRBV9 to TRBJ2-1, with 14 bases matching TRBD2. The J segment lost 6 bases and the V segment lost 2 bases, leaving 4 bases of the junction unmatched. The CDR3 runs to 16 residues. The V gene's germline CDR1 is SGDLS and CDR2 YYNGEE. The CDR3 DNA is TGTGCCAGCAGCGTCCCGACTAGCGGGGGGGCCAATGAGCAGTTCTTC. Amino acid sequence: CASSVPTSGGANEQFF.

The V and J genes are TRBV19 and TRBJ2-7; D is perhaps TRBD2 (5 bases). Between the trimmed V and J ends, which lost 5 bases and 4 bases, there was a span of 21 bases. CDR1 LNHDA and CDR2 SQIVND come from the germline V gene (reference sequence). The length of the CDR3 is 16 residues. In nucleotides, the CDR3 is TGTGCCAGTAGTCCCCGTAGGACTCCTGGAGGTTACGAGCAGTACTTC. This gives the protein CASSPRRTPGGYEQYF.

V usage is TRBV9 and J usage is TRBJ2-1; 8 bases map to TRBD2. The CDR3 extends over 19 amino acids. Germline assignment: CDR1 SGDLS and CDR2 YYNGEE. Trimming at V came to 3 bases and at J to 8 bases, leaving 22 bases not matched to a gene. This CDR3 is CASSAPDSAGGALGDEQFF. The DNA for the CDR3 is TGTGCCAGCAGCGCCCCAGACTCTGCCGGGGGGGCCTTGGGTGATGAGCAGTTCTTC.

The chain links TRBV7-2 to TRBJ1-5, with D perhaps TRBD1 (5 bases). Germline V gives CDR1 SGHTA, CDR2 FQGNSA. Trimming removed 4 bases at V and 1 base at J, with 11 bases between. The CDR3 length is 15 residues. CDR3 DNA sequence: TGTGCCAGCAGCTACCAGACAGTCAGCAATCAGCCCCAGCATTTT. Translation: CASSYQTVSNQPQHF.

This chain uses TRBV7-9 with TRBJ2-7; 9 bases line up with TRBD1. The CDR3 consists of 14 residues. The germline CDR1 and CDR2 sequences are SEHNR and FQNEAQ (reference sequence). The V segment lost 4 bases and the J segment 2 bases; nucleotides outside the gene matches: 3. CDR3 amino acids: CASSYGTGPYEQYF. CDR3 sequence (DNA): TGTGCCAGCAGCTACGGGACAGGGCCCTACGAGCAGTACTTC.

V is TRBV5-6 and J is TRBJ1-1; D gene unclear. V was cut by 4 bases and J by 0 bases, with 10 bases left in between. This CDR3 region has 14 residues. From germline, CDR1 is SGHDT and CDR2 YYEEEE. The DNA of the CDR3 is TGTGCCAGCAGCCACCCCCCGGTGAACACTGAAGCTTTCTTT. Translating gives CASSHPPVNTEAFF.

The chain carries TRBV6-6 and TRBJ2-5; TRBD1 is a possible D gene (7 bases). Deletions cut 0 bases from V and 2 bases from J, with 10 bases between. This CDR3 is built from 15 residues. Germline values: CDR1 MNHNY, CDR2 SVGAGI (reference sequence). This chain's CDR3 is CASSYSGGQQETQYF. CDR3 in DNA: TGTGCCAGCAGTTACTCGGGGGGACAGCAAGAGACCCAGTACTTC.